The T cell receptor beta chain under discussion was sequenced for a study of blood T cell repertoires in COVID-19. Overall study: In each case, the material was cDNA or gDNA derived from T cells, B-cell-depleted T cells, or PBMCs.

Germline values: CDR1 SGHTA, CDR2 FQGTGA. V lost 5 bases, J lost 2 bases, and 7 bases stayed unmatched. The CDR3 loop spans 17 amino acids. Sequencing used immunoSEQ multiplex PCR; TCRdb keeps in-frame clones, though not all of them. The table has roughly 280,000 clones, 75% to 90% seen once. The TCR sequence derives from a woman between 45 and 65 years old who had recovered from COVID-19. The sample consisted of peripheral blood. The chain links TRBV7-3 to TRBJ2-6; 9 bases fit TRBD1. As DNA, the CDR3 is TGTGCCAGCAGCATCACAGGGGGCGGCACTGGGGCCAACGTCCTGACTTTC. Protein: CASSITGGGTGANVLTF.